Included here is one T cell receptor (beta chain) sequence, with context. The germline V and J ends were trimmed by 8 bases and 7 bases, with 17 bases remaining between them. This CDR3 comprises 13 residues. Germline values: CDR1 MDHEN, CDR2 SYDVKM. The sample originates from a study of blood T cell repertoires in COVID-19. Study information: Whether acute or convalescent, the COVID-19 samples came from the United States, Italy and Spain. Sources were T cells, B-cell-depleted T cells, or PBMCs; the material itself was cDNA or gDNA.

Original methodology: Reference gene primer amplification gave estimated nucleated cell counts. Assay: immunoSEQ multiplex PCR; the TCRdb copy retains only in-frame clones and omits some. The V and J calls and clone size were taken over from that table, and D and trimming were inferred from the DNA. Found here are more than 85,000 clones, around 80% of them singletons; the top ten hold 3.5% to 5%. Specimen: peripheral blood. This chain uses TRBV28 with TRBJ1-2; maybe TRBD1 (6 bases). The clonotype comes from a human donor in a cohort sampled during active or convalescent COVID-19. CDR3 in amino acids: CASGDGGRSGYTF. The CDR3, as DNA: TGTGCCAGCGGGGACGGGGGGCGGTCTGGCTACACCTTC.